The 7 T cell receptor beta chains listed next were all sequenced from one sample in a study of blood T cells in healthy people across ages. For the second PCR, which ran for about 7 to 11 cycles, a sample-barcoded 5' primer and a J-beta primer mix were used. TCRdb redid the calling of the 5' RACE reads with MiXCR, one entry per CDR3 protein. The sample yields about 500,000 distinct CDR3 sequences, more than 20% seen once. These records were also assigned to another study, of T cells of mothers and their children.

The sample was blood. Source of these receptors: a boy aged 5-17 years in good health.

This clonotype was picked up a small number of times. The V call is TRBV7-2, the J call TRBJ2-1; 7 nucleotides match TRBD2. V dropped 5 bases and J dropped 1; count of bases not matched to a gene: 5. Per germline, CDR1 SGHTA and CDR2 FQGNSA. There are 15 residues in the CDR3. CDR3 in DNA: TGTGCCAGCAGCCCAGCGGGGTTTTCCTACAATGAGCAGTTCTTC. This sequence encodes CASSPAGFSYNEQFF.

The V gene is TRBV5-8, the J gene TRBJ2-1, with 16 bases matching TRBD2. The DNA end is a closer match to TRBJ2-7, so the J assignment may be wrong. The CDR3 totals 20 residues. Per the germline V gene, CDR1 is SGHTS and CDR2 is YDEGEE. The chain's CDR3 is CASSRIRTGLAGGLPYEQYF. The CDR3 region has the DNA TGTGCCAGCAGCCGCATCCGTACGGGACTAGCGGGAGGGCTCCCCTACGAGCAGTACTTC.

The chain combines TRBV4-2 with TRBJ1-4, with 8 nucleotides matching TRBD1. Trimming removed 5 bases from V and 8 bases from J; junction bases left unmatched: 7. Germline V gene lookup returns CDR1 LGHNA and CDR2 YNFKEQ. The CDR3 runs to 14 residues. In DNA form, the CDR3 reads TGTGCCAGCAGCATTCAGGGGGCGCGGGAAAAACTGTTTTTT. This sequence encodes CASSIQGAREKLFF.

This rearrangement joins TRBV7-3 to TRBJ2-5, with unresolved D. The end of the DNA is better explained by TRBJ2-1, so the J call may be wrong. This CDR3 is 15 amino acids long. Germline V gives CDR1 SGHTA, CDR2 FQGTGA. The CDR3 spells CASSLLGLVNNEQFF. The CDR3 region has the DNA TGTGCCAGCAGCTTATTGGGGTTAGTAAACAATGAGCAGTTCTTC.

The rearrangement links TRBV11-2 to TRBJ2-7, with TRBD1 as a possible D gene (6 bases). Trimming removed 5 bases at V and 4 bases at J, with 15 bases between. The CDR3 loop spans 14 amino acids. CDR1 SGHAT and CDR2 FQNNGV come from the germline V gene. CDR3 residues: CASSNEAGEYEQYF. The CDR3 region has the DNA TGTGCCAGCAGCAACGAGGCAGGGGAGTACGAGCAGTACTTC.

V gene TRBV15 combines with J gene TRBJ2-5; 8 bases fit TRBD1. The J call may be wrong; the DNA end is better matched by TRBJ2-1. Per the germline V gene, CDR1 is LNHNV and CDR2 is YYDKDF (reference sequence). The CDR3 extends over 14 amino acids. The CDR3: CATSGLTGVDEQFF. DNA for the CDR3: TGTGCCACCAGCGGGTTGACAGGGGTTGATGAGCAGTTCTTC.

The J gene is TRBJ2-3, the V gene TRBV12-3 or TRBV12-4, with 8 positions matching TRBD2. The CDR3 consists of 19 residues. Trimming at V came to 2 bases and at J to 5 bases, leaving 18 bases not matched to a gene. DNA of the CDR3: TGTGCCAGCAGTTTATATGATAGCGGGGTACCCTCCCCGGGAGATACGCAGTATTTT. This translates into CASSLYDSGVPSPGDTQYF.